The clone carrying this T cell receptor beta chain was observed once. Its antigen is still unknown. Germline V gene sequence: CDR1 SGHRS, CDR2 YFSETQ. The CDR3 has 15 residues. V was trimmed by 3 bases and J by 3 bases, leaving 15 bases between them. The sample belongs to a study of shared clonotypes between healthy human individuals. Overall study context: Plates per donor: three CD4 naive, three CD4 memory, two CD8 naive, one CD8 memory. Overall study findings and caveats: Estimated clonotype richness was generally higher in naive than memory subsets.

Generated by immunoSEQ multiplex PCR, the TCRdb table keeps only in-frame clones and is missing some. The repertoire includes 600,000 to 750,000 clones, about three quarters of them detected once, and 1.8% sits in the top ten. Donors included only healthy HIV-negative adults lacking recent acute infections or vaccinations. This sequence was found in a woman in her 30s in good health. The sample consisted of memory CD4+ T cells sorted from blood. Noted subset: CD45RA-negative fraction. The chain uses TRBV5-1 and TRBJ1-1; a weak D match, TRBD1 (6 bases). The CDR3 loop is CASSSLQGSDTEAFF. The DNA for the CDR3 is TGCGCCAGCAGCTCCTTACAGGGATCGGACACTGAAGCTTTCTTT.